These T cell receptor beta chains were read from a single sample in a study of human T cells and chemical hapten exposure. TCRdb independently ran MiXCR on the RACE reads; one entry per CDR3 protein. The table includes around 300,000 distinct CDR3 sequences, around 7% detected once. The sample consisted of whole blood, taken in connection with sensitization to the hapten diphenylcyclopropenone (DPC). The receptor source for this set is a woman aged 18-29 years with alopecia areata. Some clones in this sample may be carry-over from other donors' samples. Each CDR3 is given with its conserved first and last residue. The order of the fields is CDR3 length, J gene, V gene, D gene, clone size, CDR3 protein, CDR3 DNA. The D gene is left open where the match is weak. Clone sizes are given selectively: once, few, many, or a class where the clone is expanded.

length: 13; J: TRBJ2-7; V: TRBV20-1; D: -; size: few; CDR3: CSARDSYTYEQYF; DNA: TGCAGTGCTAGGGACTCCTATACCTACGAGCAGTACTTC
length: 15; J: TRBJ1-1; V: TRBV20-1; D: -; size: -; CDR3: CSASQFGAMNTEAFF; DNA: TGCAGTGCTAGCCAATTTGGGGCCATGAACACTGAAGCTTTCTTT
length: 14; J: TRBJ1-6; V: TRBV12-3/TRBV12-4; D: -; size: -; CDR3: CASSFWGGNSPLHF; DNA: TGTGCCAGCAGTTTTTGGGGCGGGAATTCACCCCTCCACTTT
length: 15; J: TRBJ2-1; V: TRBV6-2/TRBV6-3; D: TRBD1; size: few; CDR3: CASSYRTGTYNEQFF; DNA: TGTGCCAGCAGTTATCGGACAGGGACCTACAATGAGCAGTTCTTC
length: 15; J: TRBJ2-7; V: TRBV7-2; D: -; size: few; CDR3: CASSLDRVSSYEQYF; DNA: TGTGCCAGCAGCTTAGACAGGGTATCATCCTACGAGCAGTACTTC
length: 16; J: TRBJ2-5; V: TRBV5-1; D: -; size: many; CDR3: CASSLVDGRNQETQYF; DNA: TGCGCCAGCAGCTTGGTCGACGGCAGGAACCAAGAGACCCAGTACTTC
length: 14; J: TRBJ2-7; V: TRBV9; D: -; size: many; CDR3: CASSARPQSYEQYF; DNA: TGTGCCAGCAGCGCGCGGCCCCAGTCCTACGAGCAGTACTTC
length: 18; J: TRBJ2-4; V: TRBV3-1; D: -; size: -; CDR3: CASSPLLLQGGRKNIQYF; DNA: TGTGCCAGCAGCCCGCTCCTCTTACAGGGGGGGCGGAAAAACATTCAGTACTTC
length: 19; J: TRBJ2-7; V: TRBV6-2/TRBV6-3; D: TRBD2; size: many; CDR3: CASSYDSGTPYDGLYEQYF; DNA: TGTGCCAGCAGTTACGATAGCGGGACACCCTACGATGGGCTATACGAGCAGTACTTC
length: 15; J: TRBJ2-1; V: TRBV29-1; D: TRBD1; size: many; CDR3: CSDLGKDRAYNEQFF; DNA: TGCAGCGACCTGGGAAAGGACAGGGCCTACAATGAGCAGTTCTTC
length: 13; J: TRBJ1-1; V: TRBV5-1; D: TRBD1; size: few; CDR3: CASSSDREGEAFF; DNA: TGCGCCAGCAGCTCGGACAGGGAAGGGGAAGCTTTCTTT
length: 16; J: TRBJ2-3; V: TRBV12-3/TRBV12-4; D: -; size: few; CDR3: CASSLAGRGYTDTQYF; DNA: TGTGCCAGCAGTTTAGCAGGCAGGGGATACACAGATACGCAGTATTTT
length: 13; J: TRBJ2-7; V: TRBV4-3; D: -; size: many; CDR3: CASSQAPSHEQYF; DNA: TGCGCCAGCAGCCAAGCCCCCAGCCACGAGCAGTACTTC
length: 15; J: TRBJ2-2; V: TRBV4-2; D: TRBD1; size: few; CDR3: CASSQGTGAAGELFF; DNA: TGTGCCAGCAGCCAAGGAACAGGGGCAGCCGGGGAGCTGTTTTTT
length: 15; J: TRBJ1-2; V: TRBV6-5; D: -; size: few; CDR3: CASSYSGRGNYGYTF; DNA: TGTGCCAGCAGTTACTCGGGCAGGGGAAACTATGGCTACACCTTC
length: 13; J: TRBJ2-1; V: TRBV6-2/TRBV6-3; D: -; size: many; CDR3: CASNIGEVDEQFF; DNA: TGTGCCAGCAACATCGGGGAAGTCGATGAGCAGTTCTTC
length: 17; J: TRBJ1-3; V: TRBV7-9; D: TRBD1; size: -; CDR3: CASSLPSTGVSGNTIYF; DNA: TGTGCCAGCAGCTTACCTTCAACAGGGGTCTCTGGAAACACCATATATTTT
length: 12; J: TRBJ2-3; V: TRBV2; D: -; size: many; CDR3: CASLGGGDTQYF; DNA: TGTGCCAGCTTGGGCGGAGGAGATACGCAGTATTTT
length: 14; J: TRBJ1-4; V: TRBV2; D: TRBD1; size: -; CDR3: CASSRQGPDEKLFF; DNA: TGTGCCAGCAGTCGACAGGGTCCCGATGAAAAACTGTTTTTT
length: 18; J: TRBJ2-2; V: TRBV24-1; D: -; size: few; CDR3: CATSAPDGTHRSTGELFF; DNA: TGTGCCACCAGTGCCCCTGACGGAACCCACAGGAGCACCGGGGAGCTGTTTTTT
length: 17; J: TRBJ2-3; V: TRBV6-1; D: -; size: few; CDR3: CASSLVEGPASTDTQYF; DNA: TGTGCCAGCAGCCTCGTAGAGGGGCCAGCTAGCACAGATACGCAGTATTTT
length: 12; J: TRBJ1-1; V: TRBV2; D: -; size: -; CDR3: CASNRQNTEAFF; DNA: TGTGCCAGCAATCGACAGAACACTGAAGCTTTCTTT
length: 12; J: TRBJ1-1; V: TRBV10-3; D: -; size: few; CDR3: CAISEGAAEAFF; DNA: TGTGCCATCAGTGAGGGGGCGGCTGAAGCTTTCTTT
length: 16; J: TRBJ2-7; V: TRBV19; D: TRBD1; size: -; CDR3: CASSLQGAPSSYEQYF; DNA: TGTGCCAGTAGTCTACAGGGGGCCCCGAGCTCCTACGAGCAGTACTTC
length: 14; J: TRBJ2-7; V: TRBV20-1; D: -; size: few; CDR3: CSASPTRAPYEQYF; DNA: TGCAGTGCTAGTCCGACACGGGCACCCTACGAGCAGTACTTC
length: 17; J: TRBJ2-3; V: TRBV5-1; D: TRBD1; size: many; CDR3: CASSLAGTGGSTDTQYF; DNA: TGCGCCAGCAGCTTGGCCGGGACAGGGGGAAGCACAGATACGCAGTATTTT
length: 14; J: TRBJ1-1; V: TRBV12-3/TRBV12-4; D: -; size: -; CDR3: CASSLASVGTEAFF; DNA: TGTGCCAGCAGTTTAGCCTCAGTTGGCACTGAAGCTTTCTTT
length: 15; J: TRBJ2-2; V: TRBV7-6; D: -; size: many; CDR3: CASSRFTGSAGELFF; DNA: TGTGCCAGCAGCAGATTTACAGGGTCGGCCGGGGAGCTGTTTTTT
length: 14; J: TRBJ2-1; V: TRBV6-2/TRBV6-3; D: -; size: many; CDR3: CASSSIDHSNEQFF; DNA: TGTGCCAGCAGTTCGATAGACCACAGCAATGAGCAGTTCTTC
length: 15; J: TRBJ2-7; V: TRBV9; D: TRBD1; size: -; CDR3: CASSFSPGQGYEQYF; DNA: TGTGCCAGCAGCTTTAGTCCGGGACAGGGTTACGAGCAGTACTTC
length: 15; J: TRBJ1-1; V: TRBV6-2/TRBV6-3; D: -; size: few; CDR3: CASSYSRGDGTEAFF; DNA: TGTGCCAGCAGTTACTCGAGAGGGGACGGCACTGAAGCTTTCTTT
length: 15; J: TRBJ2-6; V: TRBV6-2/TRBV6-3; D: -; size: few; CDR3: CASNSGATGANVLTF; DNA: TGTGCCAGCAACTCGGGGGCTACTGGGGCCAACGTCCTGACTTTC
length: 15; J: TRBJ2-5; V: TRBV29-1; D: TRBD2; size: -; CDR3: CSVEGGRPIAETQYF; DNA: TGCAGCGTTGAGGGGGGGAGGCCTATCGCGGAGACCCAGTACTTC
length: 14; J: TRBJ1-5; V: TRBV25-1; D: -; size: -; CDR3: CASSEGQFGQPQHF; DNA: TGTGCCAGCAGTGAGGGCCAGTTTGGTCAGCCCCAGCATTTT
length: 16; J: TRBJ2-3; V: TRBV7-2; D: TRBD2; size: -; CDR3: CASSWTRVGGTDTQYF; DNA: TGTGCCAGCAGCTGGACTAGAGTTGGCGGCACAGATACGCAGTATTTT
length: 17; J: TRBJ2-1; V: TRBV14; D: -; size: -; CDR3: CASSQDRLTGKYNEQFF; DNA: TGTGCCAGCAGCCAAGATCGGTTAACAGGGAAGTACAATGAGCAGTTCTTC
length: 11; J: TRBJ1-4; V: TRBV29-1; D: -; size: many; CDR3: CSVVGNEKLFF; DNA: TGCAGCGTTGTAGGGAACGAAAAACTGTTTTTT
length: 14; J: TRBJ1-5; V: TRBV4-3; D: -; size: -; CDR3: CASSQVISNQPQHF; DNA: TGCGCCAGCAGCCAAGTCATTAGCAATCAGCCCCAGCATTTT
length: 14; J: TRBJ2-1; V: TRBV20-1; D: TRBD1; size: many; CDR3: CSARGQGRYNEQFF; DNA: TGCAGTGCTAGGGGACAGGGCCGCTACAATGAGCAGTTCTTC
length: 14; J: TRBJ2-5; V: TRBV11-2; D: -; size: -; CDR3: CASSLASPEETQYF; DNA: TGTGCCAGCAGCTTAGCTAGCCCCGAAGAGACCCAGTACTTC
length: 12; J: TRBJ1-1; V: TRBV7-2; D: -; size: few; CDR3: CASSLEASEAFF; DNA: TGTGCCAGCAGCTTAGAGGCGTCCGAAGCTTTCTTT
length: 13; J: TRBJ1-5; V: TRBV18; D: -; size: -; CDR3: CASSRPPHQPQHF; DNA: TGTGCCAGCTCTCGACCCCCACATCAGCCCCAGCATTTT
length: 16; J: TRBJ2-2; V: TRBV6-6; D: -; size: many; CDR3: CASSLAYMGNTGELFF; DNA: TGTGCCAGCAGCCTAGCGTATATGGGAAACACCGGGGAGCTGTTTTTT
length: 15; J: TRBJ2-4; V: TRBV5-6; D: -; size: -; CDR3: CASSFGGKITDIQYF; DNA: TGTGCCAGCAGCTTCGGCGGGAAAATAACTGACATTCAGTACTTC